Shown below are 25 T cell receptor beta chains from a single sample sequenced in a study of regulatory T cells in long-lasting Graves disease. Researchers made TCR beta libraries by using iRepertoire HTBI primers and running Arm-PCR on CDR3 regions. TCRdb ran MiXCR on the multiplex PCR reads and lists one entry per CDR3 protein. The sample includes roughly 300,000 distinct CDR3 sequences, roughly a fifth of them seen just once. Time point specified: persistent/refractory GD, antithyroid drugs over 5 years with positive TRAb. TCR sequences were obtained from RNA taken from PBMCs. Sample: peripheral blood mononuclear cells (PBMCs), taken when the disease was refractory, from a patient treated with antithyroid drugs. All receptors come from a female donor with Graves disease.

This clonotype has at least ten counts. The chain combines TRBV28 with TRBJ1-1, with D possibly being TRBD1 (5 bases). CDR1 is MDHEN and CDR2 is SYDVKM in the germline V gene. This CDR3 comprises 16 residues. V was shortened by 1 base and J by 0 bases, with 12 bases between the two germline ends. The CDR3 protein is CASSLSSGRVNTEAFF. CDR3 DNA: TGTGCCAGCAGTTTATCCTCAGGGAGGGTGAACACTGAAGCTTTCTTT.

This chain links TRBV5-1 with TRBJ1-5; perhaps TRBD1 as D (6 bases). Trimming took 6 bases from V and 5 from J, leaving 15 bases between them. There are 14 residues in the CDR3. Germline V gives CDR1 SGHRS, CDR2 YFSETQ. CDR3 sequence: CASMGGGRYQPQHF. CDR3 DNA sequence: TGCGCCAGCATGGGGGGGGGCAGGTATCAGCCCCAGCATTTT.

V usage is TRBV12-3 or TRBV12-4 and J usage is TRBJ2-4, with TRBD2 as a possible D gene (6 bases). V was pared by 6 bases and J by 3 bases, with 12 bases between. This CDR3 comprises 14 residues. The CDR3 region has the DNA TGTGCCAGCAGCCCCCCCGGGGGCAAAAACATTCAGTACTTC. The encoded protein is CASSPPGGKNIQYF.

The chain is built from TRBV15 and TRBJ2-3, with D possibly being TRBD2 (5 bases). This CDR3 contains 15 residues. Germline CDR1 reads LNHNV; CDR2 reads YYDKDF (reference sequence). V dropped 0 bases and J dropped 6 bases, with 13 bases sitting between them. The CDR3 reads CATSRDRASPDTQYF. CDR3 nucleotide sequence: TGTGCCACCAGCAGAGATAGGGCTAGCCCGGATACGCAGTATTTT. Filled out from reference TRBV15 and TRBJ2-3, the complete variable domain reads DAMVIQNPRYQVTQFGKPVTLSCSQTLNHNVMYWYQQKSSQAPKLLFHYYDKDFNNEADTPDNFQSRRPNTSFCFLDIRSPGLGDTAMYLCATSRDRASPDTQYFGPGTRLTVL.

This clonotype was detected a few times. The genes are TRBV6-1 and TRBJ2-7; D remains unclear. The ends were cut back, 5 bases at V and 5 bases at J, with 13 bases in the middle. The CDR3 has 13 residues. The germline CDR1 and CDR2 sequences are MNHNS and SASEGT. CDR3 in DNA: TGTGCCAGCAGTCCTCGGAGTTCCAACGAGCAGTACTTC. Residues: CASSPRSSNEQYF.

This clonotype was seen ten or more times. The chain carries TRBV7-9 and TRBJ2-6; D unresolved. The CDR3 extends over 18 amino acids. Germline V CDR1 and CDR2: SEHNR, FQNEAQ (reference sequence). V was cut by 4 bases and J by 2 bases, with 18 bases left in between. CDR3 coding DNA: TGTGCCAGCAGCTCGGTGGCTGACGGAACCCCTGGGGCCAACGTCCTGACTTTC. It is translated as CASSSVADGTPGANVLTF.

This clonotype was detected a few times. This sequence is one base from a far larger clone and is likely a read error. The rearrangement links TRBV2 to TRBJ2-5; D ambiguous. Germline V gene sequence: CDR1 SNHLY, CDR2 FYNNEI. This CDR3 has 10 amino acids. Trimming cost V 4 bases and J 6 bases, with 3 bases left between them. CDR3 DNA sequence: TGTGCCAGCAGTGGAAAGACCCAGTACTTC. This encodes CASSGKTQYF. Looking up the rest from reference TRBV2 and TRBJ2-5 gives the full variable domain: EPEVTQTPSHQVTQMGQEVILRCVPISNHLYFYWYRQILGQKVEFLVSFYNNEISEKSEIFDDQFSVERPDGSNFTLKIRSTKLEDSAMYFCASSGKTQYFGPGTRLLVL.

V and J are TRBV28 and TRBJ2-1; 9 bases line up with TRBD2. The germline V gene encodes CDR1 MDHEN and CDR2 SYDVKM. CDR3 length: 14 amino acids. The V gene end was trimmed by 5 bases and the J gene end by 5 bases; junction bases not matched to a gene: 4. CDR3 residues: CASSRGTSNNEQFF. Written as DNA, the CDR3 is TGTGCCAGCAGTCGCGGGACTAGCAACAATGAGCAGTTCTTC.

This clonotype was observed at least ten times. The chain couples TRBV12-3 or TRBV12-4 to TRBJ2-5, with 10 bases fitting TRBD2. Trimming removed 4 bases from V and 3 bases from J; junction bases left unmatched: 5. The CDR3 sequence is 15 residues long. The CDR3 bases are TGTGCCAGCAGTTCCGGGACTAGCGCCGAAGAGACCCAGTACTTC. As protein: CASSSGTSAEETQYF.

The CDR3 DNA is TGCAGTGCTAGAGATTTAAACACGGGCACAGATACGCAGTATTTT. Amino acids: CSARDLNTGTDTQYF. This sequence joins TRBV20-1 and TRBJ2-3, with no clear D. CDR3 length equals 15 residues. Germline lookup yields CDR1 DFQATT and CDR2 SNEGSKA (reference sequence). The V and J ends lost 0 bases and 1 base respectively, with 11 bases between them.

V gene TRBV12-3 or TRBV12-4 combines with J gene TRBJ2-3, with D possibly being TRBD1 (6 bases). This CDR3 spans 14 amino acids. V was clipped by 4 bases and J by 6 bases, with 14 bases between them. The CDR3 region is CASSSRQVGDTQYF. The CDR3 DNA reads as TGTGCCAGCAGTTCCCGACAGGTTGGGGATACGCAGTATTTT.

CDR3 sequence: CASSYRGSYSGANVLTF. The CDR3 DNA sequence: TGTGCCAGCAGTTACCGCGGGAGCTACTCTGGGGCCAACGTCCTGACTTTC. This chain uses TRBV6-5 with TRBJ2-6, with 7 bases lining up with TRBD2. Germline lookup yields CDR1 MNHEY and CDR2 SVGAGI. Trimming removed 2 bases from V and 0 bases from J; junction bases left unmatched: 4. The CDR3 runs to 17 residues.

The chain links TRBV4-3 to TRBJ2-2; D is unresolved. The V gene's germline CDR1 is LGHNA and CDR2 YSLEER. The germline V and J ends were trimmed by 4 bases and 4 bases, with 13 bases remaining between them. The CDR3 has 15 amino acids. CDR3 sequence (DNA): TGCGCCAGCAGCCCGACGAACCGAGGCACCGGGGAGCTGTTTTTT. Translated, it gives CASSPTNRGTGELFF.

This CDR3 reads CASTRDLYNYGYTF. The DNA for the CDR3 is TGTGCCAGTACTCGGGACCTATATAACTATGGCTACACCTTC. The chain uses TRBV19 and TRBJ1-2, with a tentative D call TRBD1 (5 bases). The CDR3 contains 14 residues. The V gene's germline CDR1 is LNHDA and CDR2 SQIVND (reference sequence). With 7 bases removed from V and 1 base from J, the gap between germline ends came to 13 bases.

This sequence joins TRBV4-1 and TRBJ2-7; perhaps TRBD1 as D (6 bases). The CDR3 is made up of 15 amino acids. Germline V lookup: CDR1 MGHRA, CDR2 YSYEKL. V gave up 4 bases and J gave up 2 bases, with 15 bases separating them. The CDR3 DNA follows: TGCGCCAGCAGCCGAGATTACAGGGACCCCTACGAGCAGTACTTC. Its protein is CASSRDYRDPYEQYF.

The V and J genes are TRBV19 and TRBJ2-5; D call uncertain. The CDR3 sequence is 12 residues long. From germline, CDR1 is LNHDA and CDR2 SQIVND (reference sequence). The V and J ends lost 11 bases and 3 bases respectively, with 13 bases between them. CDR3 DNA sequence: TGTGCCGAAATACTTGTCGAAGAGACCCAGTACTTC. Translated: CAEILVEETQYF.

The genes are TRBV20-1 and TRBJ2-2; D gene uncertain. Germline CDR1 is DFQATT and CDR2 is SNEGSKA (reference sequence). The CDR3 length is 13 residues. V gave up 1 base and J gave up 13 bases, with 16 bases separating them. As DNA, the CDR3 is TGCAGTGCTAGAGTTCGGCACGCTTACCGGCTGTTTTTT. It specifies CSARVRHAYRLFF.

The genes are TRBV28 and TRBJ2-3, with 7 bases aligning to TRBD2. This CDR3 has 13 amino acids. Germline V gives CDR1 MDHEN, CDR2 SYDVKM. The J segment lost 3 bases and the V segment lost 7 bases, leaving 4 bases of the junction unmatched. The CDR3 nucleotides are TGTGCCAGCAAGTCTAGCGGAACAGATACGCAGTATTTT. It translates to CASKSSGTDTQYF.

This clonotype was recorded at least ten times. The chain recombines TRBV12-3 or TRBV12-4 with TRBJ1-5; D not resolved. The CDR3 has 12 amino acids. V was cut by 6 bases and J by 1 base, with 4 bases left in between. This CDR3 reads CASSVSNQPQHF. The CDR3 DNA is TGTGCCAGCAGCGTCAGCAATCAGCCCCAGCATTTT.

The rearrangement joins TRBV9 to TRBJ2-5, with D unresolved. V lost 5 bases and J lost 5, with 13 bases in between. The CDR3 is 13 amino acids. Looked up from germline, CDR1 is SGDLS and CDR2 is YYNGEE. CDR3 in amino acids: CASRQAASETQYF. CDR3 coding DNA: TGTGCCAGCAGGCAAGCCGCTTCGGAGACCCAGTACTTC. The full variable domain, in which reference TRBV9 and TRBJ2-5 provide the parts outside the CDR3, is DSGVTQTPKHLITATGQRVTLRCSPRSGDLSVYWYQQSLDQGLQFLIQYYNGEERAKGNILERFSAQQFPDLHSELNLSSLELGDSALYFCASRQAASETQYFGPGTRLLVL.

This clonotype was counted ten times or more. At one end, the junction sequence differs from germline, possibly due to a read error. The chain's CDR3 is CASREGTRTYEQYF. The CDR3 DNA reads TGTGCCAGCAGGGAAGGGACTAGAACCTACGAGCAGTACTTC. V is TRBV6-1 and J is TRBJ2-7; 8 nucleotides line up with TRBD2. Per the germline V gene, CDR1 is MNHNS and CDR2 is SASEGT. The CDR3 contains 14 residues.

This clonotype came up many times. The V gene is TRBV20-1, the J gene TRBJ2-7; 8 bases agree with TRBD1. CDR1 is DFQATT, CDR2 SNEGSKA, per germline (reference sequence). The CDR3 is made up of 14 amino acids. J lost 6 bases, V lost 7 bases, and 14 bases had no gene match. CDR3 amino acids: CSGRQGMLVGEQYF. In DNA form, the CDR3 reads TGCAGTGGCAGACAGGGGATGTTGGTGGGCGAGCAGTACTTC.

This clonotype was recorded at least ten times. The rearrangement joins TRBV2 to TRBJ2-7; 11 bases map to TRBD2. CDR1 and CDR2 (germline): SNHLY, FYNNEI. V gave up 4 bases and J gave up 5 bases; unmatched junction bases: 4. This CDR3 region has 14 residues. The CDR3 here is CASSGVGLADEQYF. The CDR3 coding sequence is TGTGCCAGCAGTGGGGTGGGACTAGCGGACGAGCAGTACTTC. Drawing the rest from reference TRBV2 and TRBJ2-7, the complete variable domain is EPEVTQTPSHQVTQMGQEVILRCVPISNHLYFYWYRQILGQKVEFLVSFYNNEISEKSEIFDDQFSVERPDGSNFTLKIRSTKLEDSAMYFCASSGVGLADEQYFGPGTRLTVT.

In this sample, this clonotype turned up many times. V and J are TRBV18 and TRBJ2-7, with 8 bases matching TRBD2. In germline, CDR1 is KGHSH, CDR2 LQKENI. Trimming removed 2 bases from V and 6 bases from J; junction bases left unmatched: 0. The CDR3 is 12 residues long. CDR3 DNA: TGTGCCAGCTCACCAGCGGGAGGCGAGCAGTACTTC. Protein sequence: CASSPAGGEQYF.

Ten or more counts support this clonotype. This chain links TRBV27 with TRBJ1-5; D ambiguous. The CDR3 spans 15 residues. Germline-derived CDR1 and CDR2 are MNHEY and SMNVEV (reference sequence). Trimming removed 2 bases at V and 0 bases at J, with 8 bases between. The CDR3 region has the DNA TGTGCCAGCAGTTTAAACGAGCATAGCAATCAGCCCCAGCATTTT. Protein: CASSLNEHSNQPQHF.